This T cell receptor (beta chain) was sequenced for a study of technical replicates of blood from several donors. Profiling relied on immunoSEQ multiplex PCR, and the TCRdb table lists in-frame clones only, not all of them. The sample lists more than 75,000 clones, about 86% occurring once. The length of the CDR3 is 15 residues. V lost 5 bases and J lost 0; bases outside the gene matches: 4. CDR1 is SEHNR and CDR2 is FQNEAQ in the germline V gene (reference sequence). Sequencing was carried out using PBMCs. This chain links TRBV7-9 with TRBJ2-1; TRBD2 agrees at 7 bases. This sequence was found in a human donor in good health. Some clones in this sample may be carry-over from other donors' samples. CDR3 sequence reads: CASSPGGSSYNEQFF. As DNA, the CDR3 is TGTGCCAGCAGCCCGGGGGGTAGCTCCTACAATGAGCAGTTCTTC.